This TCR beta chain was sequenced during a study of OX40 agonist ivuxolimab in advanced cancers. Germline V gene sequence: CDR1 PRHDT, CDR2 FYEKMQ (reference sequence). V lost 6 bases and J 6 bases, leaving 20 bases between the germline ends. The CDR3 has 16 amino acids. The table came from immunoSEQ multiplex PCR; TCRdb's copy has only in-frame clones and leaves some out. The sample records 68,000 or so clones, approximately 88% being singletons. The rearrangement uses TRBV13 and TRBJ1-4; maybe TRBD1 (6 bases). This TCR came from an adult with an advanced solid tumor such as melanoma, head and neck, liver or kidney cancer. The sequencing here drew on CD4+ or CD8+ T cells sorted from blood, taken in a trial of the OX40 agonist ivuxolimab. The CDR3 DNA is TGTGCCAGCAGTCCCCACGGAGGGGGTGGCGATGAAAAACTGTTTTTT. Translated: CASSPHGGGGDEKLFF. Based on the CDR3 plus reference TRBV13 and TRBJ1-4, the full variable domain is AAGVIQSPRHLIKEKRETATLKCYPIPRHDTVYWYQQGPGQDPQFLISFYEKMQSDKGSIPDRFSAQQFSDYHSELNMSSLELGDSALYFCASSPHGGGGDEKLFFGSGTQLSVL.